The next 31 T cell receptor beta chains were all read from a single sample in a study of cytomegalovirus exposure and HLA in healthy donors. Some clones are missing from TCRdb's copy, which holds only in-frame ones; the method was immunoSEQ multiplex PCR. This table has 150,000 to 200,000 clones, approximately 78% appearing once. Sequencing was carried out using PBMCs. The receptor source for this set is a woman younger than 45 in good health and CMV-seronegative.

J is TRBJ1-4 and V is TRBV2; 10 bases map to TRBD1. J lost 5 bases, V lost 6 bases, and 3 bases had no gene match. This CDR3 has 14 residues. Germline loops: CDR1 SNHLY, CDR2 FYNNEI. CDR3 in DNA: TGTGCCAGCAGGGGACAGGGGCTAAATGAAAAACTGTTTTTT. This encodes CASRGQGLNEKLFF. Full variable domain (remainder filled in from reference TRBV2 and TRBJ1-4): EPEVTQTPSHQVTQMGQEVILRCVPISNHLYFYWYRQILGQKVEFLVSFYNNEISEKSEIFDDQFSVERPDGSNFTLKIRSTKLEDSAMYFCASRGQGLNEKLFFGSGTQLSVL.

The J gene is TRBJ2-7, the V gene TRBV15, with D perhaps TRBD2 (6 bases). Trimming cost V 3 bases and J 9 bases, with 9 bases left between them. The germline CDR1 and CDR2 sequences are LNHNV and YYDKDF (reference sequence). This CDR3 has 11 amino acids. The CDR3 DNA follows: TGTGCCACCAGCAGCGCGGGACGGCAGTACTTC. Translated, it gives CATSSAGRQYF.

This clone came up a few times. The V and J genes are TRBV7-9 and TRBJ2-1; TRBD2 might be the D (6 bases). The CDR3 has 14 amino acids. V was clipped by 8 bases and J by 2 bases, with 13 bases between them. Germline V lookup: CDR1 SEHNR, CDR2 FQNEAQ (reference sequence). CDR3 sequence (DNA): TGTGCCAGCCGGGAGTCCGGGGCCTACAATGAGCAGTTCTTC. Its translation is CASRESGAYNEQFF. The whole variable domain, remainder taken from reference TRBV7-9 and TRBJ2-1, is DTGVSQNPRHKITKRGQNVTFRCDPISEHNRLYWYRQTLGQGPEFLTYFQNEAQLEKSRLLSDRFSAERPKGSFSTLEIQRTEQGDSAMYLCASRESGAYNEQFFGPGTRLTVL.

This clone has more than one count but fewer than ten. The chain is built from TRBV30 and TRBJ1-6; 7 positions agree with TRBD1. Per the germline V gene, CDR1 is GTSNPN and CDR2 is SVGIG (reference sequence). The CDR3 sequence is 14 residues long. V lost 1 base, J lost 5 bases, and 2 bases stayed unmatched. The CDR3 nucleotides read TGTGCCTGGAGTGGGGGACAGCATAATTCACCCCTCCACTTT. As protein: CAWSGGQHNSPLHF. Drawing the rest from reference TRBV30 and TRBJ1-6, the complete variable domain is SQTIHQWPATLVQPVGSPLSLECTVEGTSNPNLYWYRQAAGRGLQLLFYSVGIGQISSEVPQNLSASRPQDRQFILSSKKLLLSDSGFYLCAWSGGQHNSPLHFGNGTRLTVT.

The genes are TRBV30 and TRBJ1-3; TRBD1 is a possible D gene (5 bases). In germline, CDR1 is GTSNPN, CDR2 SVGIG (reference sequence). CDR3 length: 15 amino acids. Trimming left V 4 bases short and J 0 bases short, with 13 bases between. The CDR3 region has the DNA TGTGCCTGGAACCCAGGCGACAGCTCTGGAAACACCATATATTTT. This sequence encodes CAWNPGDSSGNTIYF.

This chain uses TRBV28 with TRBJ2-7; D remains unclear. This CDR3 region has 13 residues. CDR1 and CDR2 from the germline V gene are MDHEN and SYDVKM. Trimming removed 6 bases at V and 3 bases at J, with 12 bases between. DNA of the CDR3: TGTGCCAGCAGACCATCCCCCTACTACGAGCAGTACTTC. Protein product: CASRPSPYYEQYF.

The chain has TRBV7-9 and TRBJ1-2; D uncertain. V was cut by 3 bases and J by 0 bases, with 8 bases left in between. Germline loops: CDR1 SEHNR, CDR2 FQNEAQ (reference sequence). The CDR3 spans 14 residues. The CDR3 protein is CASSFFSTNYGYTF. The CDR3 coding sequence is TGTGCCAGCAGCTTTTTTTCAACTAACTATGGCTACACCTTC.

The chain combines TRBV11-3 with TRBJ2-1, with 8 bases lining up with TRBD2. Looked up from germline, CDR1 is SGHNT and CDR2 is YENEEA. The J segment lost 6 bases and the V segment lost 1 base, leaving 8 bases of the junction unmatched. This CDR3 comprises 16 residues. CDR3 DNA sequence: TGTGCCAGCAGCTTAGGGGGTACTAGCGGATTCAATGAGCAGTTCTTC. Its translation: CASSLGGTSGFNEQFF.

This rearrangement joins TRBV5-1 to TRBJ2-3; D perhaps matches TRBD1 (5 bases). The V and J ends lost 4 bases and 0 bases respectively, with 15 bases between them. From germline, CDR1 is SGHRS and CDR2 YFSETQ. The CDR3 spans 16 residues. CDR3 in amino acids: CASSPGGQGSTDTQYF. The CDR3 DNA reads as TGCGCCAGCAGCCCGGGTGGGCAGGGCAGCACAGATACGCAGTATTTT. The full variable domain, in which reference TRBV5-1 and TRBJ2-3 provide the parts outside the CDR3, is KAGVTQTPRYLIKTRGQQVTLSCSPISGHRSVSWYQQTPGQGLQFLFEYFSETQRNKGNFPGRFSGRQFSNSRSEMNVSTLELGDSALYLCASSPGGQGSTDTQYFGPGTRLTVL.

CDR3 protein: CASSVDRISGNTIYF. For the CDR3, the DNA is TGTGCCAGCAGCGTGGACAGAATCTCTGGAAACACCATATATTTT. V gene TRBV9 combines with J gene TRBJ1-3; D might be TRBD1 (6 bases). The germline gives CDR1 SGDLS, CDR2 YYNGEE. The CDR3 is 15 amino acids. Trimming took off 2 bases at V and 0 bases at J, with 9 bases between the two ends.

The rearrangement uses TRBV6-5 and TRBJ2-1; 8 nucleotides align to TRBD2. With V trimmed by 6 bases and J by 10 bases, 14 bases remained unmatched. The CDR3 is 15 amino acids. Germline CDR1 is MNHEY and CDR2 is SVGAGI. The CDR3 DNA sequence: TGTGCCAGCAGGCCGACCAGCGGGGGTGGCGGGGAGCAGTTCTTC. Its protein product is CASRPTSGGGGEQFF.

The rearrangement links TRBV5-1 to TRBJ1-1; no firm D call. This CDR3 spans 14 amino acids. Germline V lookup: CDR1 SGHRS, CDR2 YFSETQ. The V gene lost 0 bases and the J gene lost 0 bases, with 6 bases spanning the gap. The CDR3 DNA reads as TGCGCCAGCAGCTTGGACGGGATGAACACTGAAGCTTTCTTT. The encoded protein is CASSLDGMNTEAFF.

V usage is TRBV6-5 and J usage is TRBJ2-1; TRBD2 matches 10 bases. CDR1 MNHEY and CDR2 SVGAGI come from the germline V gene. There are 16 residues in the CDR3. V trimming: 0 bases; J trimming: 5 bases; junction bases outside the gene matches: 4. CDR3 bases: TGTGCCAGCAGTTACTCAGCGGGAGGGTACGACAATGAGCAGTTCTTC. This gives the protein CASSYSAGGYDNEQFF.

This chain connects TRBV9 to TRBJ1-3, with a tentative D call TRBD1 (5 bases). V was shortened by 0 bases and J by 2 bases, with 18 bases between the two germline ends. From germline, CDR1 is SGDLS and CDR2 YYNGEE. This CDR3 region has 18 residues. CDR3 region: CASSVAPDSRRAGNTIYF. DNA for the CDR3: TGTGCCAGCAGCGTAGCCCCCGACAGCCGACGGGCTGGAAACACCATATATTTT.

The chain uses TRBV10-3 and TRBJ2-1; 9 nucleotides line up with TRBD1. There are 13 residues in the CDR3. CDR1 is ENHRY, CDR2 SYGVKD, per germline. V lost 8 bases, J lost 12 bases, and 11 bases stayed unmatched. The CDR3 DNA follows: TGTGCCATCGGCGGACAGGGGATCGATGGGCAGTTCTTC. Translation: CAIGGQGIDGQFF.

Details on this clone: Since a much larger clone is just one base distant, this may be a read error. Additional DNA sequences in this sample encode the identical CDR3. The CDR3 spells CASSLTSGGQETQYF. Here the CDR3 DNA reads TGTGCCAGCAGTCTGACTAGCGGGGGGCAAGAGACCCAGTACTTC. The chain combines TRBV28 with TRBJ2-5, with 13 bases that match TRBD2. The CDR3 loop spans 15 amino acids. CDR1 MDHEN and CDR2 SYDVKM come from the germline V gene. The V gene end was trimmed by 5 bases and the J gene end by 2 bases; junction bases not matched to a gene: 2.

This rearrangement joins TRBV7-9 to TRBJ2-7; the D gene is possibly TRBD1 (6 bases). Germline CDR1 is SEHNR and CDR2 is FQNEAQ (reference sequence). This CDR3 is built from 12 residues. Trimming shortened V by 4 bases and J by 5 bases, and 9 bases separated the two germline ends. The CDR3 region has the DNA TGTGCCAGCAGCTCCTGGACAGACGAGCAGTACTTC. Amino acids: CASSSWTDEQYF.

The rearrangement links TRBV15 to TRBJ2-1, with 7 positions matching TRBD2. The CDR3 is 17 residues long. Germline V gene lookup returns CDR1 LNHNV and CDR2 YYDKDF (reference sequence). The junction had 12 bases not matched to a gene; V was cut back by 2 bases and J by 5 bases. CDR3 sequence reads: CATSRWGGDLLDNEQFF. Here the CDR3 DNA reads TGTGCCACCAGCAGATGGGGGGGGGATCTTTTGGACAATGAGCAGTTCTTC.

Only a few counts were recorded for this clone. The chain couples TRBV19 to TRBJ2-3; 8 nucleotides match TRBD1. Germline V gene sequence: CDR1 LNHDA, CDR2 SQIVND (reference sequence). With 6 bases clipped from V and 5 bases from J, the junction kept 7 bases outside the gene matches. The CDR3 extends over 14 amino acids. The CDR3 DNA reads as TGTGCCAGTAGACAAGACAGGGGAATAGATACGCAGTATTTT. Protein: CASRQDRGIDTQYF. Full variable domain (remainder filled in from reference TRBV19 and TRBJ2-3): DGGITQSPKYLFRKEGQNVTLSCEQNLNHDAMYWYRQDPGQGLRLIYYSQIVNDFQKGDIAEGYSVSREKKESFPLTVTSAQKNPTAFYLCASRQDRGIDTQYFGPGTRLTVL.

CDR3 sequence reads: CASSSLFRDTEAFF. The CDR3, as DNA: TGTGCCAGCAGTTCCCTCTTCCGGGACACTGAAGCTTTCTTT. The chain recombines TRBV27 with TRBJ1-1; the D is unclear. The CDR3 spans 14 residues. CDR1 and CDR2 (germline): MNHEY, SMNVEV (reference sequence). V dropped 4 bases and J dropped 3 bases, with 12 bases sitting between them.

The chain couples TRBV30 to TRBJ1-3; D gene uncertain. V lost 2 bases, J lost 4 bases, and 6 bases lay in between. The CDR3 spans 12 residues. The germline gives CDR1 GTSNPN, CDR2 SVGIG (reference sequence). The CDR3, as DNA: TGTGCCTGGAGTCACACGGGAAACACCATATATTTT. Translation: CAWSHTGNTIYF.

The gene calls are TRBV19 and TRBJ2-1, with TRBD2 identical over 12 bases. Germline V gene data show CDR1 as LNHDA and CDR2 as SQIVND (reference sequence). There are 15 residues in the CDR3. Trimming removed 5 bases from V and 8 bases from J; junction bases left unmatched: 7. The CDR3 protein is CASSALAGGSDEQFF. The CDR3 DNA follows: TGTGCCAGTAGTGCTCTAGCGGGAGGGAGCGATGAGCAGTTCTTC.

As DNA, the CDR3 is TGTGCCAGCAGGCCGGGACAGGGTGCGTATCAGCCCCAGCATTTT. Translated, it gives CASRPGQGAYQPQHF. This sequence joins TRBV6-5 and TRBJ1-5; 9 nucleotides line up with TRBD1. Germline CDR1 reads MNHEY; CDR2 reads SVGAGI. This CDR3 region has 15 residues. Trimming cost V 6 bases and J 5 bases; bases outside gene matches: 8.

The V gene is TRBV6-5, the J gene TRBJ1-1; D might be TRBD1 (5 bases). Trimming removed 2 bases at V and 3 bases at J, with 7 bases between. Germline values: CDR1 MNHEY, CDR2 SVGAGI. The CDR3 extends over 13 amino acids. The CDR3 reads CASSYTGHTEAFF. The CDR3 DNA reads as TGTGCCAGCAGTTACACAGGCCACACTGAAGCTTTCTTT.

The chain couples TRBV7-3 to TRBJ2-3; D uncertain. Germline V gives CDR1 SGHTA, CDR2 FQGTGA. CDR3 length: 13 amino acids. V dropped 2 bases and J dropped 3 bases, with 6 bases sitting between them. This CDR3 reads CASSLGPTDTQYF. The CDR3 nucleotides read TGTGCCAGCAGCTTAGGGCCTACAGATACGCAGTATTTT.

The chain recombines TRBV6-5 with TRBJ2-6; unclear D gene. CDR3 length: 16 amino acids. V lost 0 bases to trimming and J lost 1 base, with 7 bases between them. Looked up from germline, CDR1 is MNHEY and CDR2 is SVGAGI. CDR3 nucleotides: TGTGCCAGCAGTTACTCCCCCTTTTCTGGGGCCAACGTCCTGACTTTC. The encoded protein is CASSYSPFSGANVLTF.

DNA for the CDR3: TGTGCCAGCAGCGTCTCAGTCCTGAACACTGAAGCTTTCTTT. Translating gives CASSVSVLNTEAFF. This chain uses TRBV9 with TRBJ1-1, with unresolved D. Germline V lookup: CDR1 SGDLS, CDR2 YYNGEE. Trimming shortened V by 2 bases and J by 0 bases, and 8 bases separated the two germline ends. There are 14 residues in the CDR3.

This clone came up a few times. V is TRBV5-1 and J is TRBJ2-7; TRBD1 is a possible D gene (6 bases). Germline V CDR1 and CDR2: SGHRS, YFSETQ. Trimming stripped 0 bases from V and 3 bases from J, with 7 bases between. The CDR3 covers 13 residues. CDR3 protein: CASSLGTDYEQYF. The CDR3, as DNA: TGCGCCAGCAGCTTGGGGACAGACTACGAGCAGTACTTC.

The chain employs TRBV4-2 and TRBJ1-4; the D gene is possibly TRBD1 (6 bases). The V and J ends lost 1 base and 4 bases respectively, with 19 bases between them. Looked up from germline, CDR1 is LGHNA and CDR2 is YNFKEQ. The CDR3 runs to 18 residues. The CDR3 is CASSQVEGGGWDNEKLFF. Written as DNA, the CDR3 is TGTGCCAGCAGCCAAGTAGAGGGTGGGGGCTGGGATAATGAAAAACTGTTTTTT.

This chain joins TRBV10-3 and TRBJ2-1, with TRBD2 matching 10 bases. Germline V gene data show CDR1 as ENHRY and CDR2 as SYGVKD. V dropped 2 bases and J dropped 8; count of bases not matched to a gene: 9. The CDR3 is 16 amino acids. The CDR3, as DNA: TGTGCCATCAGTGAGACAGCCGGTAGCGGGAGGTATGAGCAGTTCTTC. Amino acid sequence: CAISETAGSGRYEQFF.

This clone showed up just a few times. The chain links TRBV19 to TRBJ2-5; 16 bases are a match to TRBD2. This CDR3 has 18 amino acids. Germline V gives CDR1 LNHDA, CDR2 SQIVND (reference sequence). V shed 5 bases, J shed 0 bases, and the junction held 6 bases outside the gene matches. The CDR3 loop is CASSLQGLAGGYQETQYF. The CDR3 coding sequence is TGTGCCAGTAGTCTCCAGGGACTAGCGGGGGGGTACCAAGAGACCCAGTACTTC.